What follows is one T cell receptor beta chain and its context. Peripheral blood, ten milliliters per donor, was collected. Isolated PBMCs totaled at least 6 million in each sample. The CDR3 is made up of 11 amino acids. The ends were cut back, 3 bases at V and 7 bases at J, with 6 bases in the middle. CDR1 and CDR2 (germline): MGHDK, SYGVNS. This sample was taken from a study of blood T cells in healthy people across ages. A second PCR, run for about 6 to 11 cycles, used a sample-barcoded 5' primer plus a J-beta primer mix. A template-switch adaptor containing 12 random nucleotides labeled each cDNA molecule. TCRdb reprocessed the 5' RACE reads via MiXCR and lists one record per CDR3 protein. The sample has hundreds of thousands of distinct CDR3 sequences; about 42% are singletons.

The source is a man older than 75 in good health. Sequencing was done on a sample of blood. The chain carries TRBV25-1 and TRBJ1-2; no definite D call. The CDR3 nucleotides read TGTGCCAGCAGTGAGCTTACTGGCTACACCTTC. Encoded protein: CASSELTGYTF.